The 29 T cell receptor beta chains below were found in one sample sequenced in a study of CD8 T cells in ankylosing spondylitis. Each CDR3 protein is one row after TCRdb ran MiXCR on the 5' RACE reads. The sample carries about 240,000 distinct CDR3 sequences, roughly 8.2% recorded once. Specimen: blood, either unsorted or a sorted T cell fraction (not recorded which). The source of these receptors is a female donor with ankylosing spondylitis or in good health (not recorded which).

This clonotype was seen ten or more times. The V call is TRBV7-2, the J call TRBJ1-1, with D uncertain. Germline V gene lookup returns CDR1 SGHTA and CDR2 FQGNSA. The CDR3 is made up of 12 amino acids. Trimming cost V 5 bases and J 7 bases, with 11 bases left between them. The CDR3 DNA follows: TGTGCCAGCAGCCGCTTCAATGATGAAGCTTTCTTT. Its protein is CASSRFNDEAFF.

The chain joins TRBV11-3 to TRBJ2-1; 10 bases fit TRBD2. The CDR3 consists of 15 residues. The germline V gene has CDR1 SGHNT and CDR2 YENEEA. The V gene end was trimmed by 5 bases and the J gene end by 5 bases; junction bases not matched to a gene: 6. DNA for the CDR3: TGTGCCAGCAGCCCCCGACTAGCGGGCCACAATGAGCAGTTCTTC. Its protein is CASSPRLAGHNEQFF.

Turning to this clonotype: A much larger clone lies a single base off, so this may be a read error. The chain recombines TRBV7-6 with TRBJ2-7; D remains unclear. The CDR3 spans 14 residues. Per germline, CDR1 SGHVS and CDR2 FNYEAQ. CDR3 amino acids: CVSSLEATPYEQYF. The CDR3 region has the DNA TGTGTCAGCAGCTTAGAAGCCACCCCCTACGAGCAGTACTTC. Combining the CDR3 with reference TRBV7-6 and TRBJ2-7 gives the whole variable domain GAGVSQSPRYKVTKRGQDVALRCDPISGHVSLYWYRQALGQGPEFLTYFNYEAQQDKSGLPNDRFSAERPEGSISTLTIQRTEQRDSAMYRCVSSLEATPYEQYFGPGTRLTVT.

In its sample, this clonotype was seen many times. The V call is TRBV20-1, the J call TRBJ2-1, with a weak D call TRBD2 (6 bases). Germline assignment: CDR1 DFQATT and CDR2 SNEGSKA (reference sequence). Trimming pared 5 bases from V and 8 bases from J, leaving 7 bases between. The CDR3 contains 10 residues. For the CDR3, the DNA is TGCAGTGCTGGGACTTATGAGCAGTTCTTC. It is translated as CSAGTYEQFF.

The rearrangement joins TRBV7-6 to TRBJ2-6, with 8 bases identical to TRBD1. This CDR3 is built from 18 residues. Germline CDR1 and CDR2: SGHVS and FNYEAQ. Germline trimming cut 2 bases from V and 2 bases from J; bases unmatched to any gene: 8. CDR3 sequence (DNA): TGTGCCAGCAGCTTACGGGGACAGGCGGACGCTGGGGCCAACGTCCTGACTTTC. Residues: CASSLRGQADAGANVLTF.

This clonotype was observed many times. CDR3 in amino acids: CASTSGGGSSYNEQFF. The CDR3 region has the DNA TGTGCCAGCACCTCCGGGGGAGGGTCCTCCTACAATGAGCAGTTCTTC. The chain links TRBV5-5 to TRBJ2-1; 7 positions agree with TRBD2. The CDR3 length is 16 residues. Germline V CDR1 and CDR2: SGHKS, YYEKEE (reference sequence). Trimming took 6 bases from V and 0 from J; bases not matched to a gene: 9.

This clonotype was seen many times. The chain recombines TRBV12-3 or TRBV12-4 with TRBJ2-3, with unresolved D. The CDR3 loop spans 16 amino acids. Trimming cost V 2 bases and J 1 base, with 13 bases left between them. The CDR3 protein is CASSLQVPGRTDTQYF. The CDR3, as DNA: TGTGCCAGCAGTTTACAGGTTCCGGGCCGCACAGATACGCAGTATTTT.

The sample holds many counts of this clonotype. This chain uses TRBV12-5 with TRBJ1-2; D is uncertain. V was pared by 11 bases and J by 1 base, with 14 bases between. Germline V lookup: CDR1 LGHNT, CDR2 FRNRAP. This CDR3 is built from 13 residues. This chain's CDR3 is CAVWDSLNYGYTF. The DNA of the CDR3 is TGTGCTGTCTGGGATTCCCTTAACTATGGCTACACCTTC.

The chain is built from TRBV7-6 and TRBJ2-3; a weak D match, TRBD2 (6 bases). This CDR3 is built from 13 residues. Germline V gene data show CDR1 as SGHVS and CDR2 as FNYEAQ. Trimming removed 1 base at V and 9 bases at J, with 11 bases between. CDR3 residues: CASSLGDSRTQYF. In DNA, the CDR3 is TGTGCCAGCAGCTTAGGGGACTCTAGGACGCAGTATTTT.

Ten or more counts support this clonotype. The chain combines TRBV20-1 with TRBJ1-5; D may be TRBD1 (5 bases). This CDR3 has 13 residues. Per the germline V gene, CDR1 is DFQATT and CDR2 is SNEGSKA (reference sequence). The V and J ends lost 5 bases and 6 bases respectively, with 14 bases between them. CDR3 sequence: CSALGAWGQPQHF. The CDR3 DNA reads as TGCAGTGCTCTCGGGGCCTGGGGTCAGCCCCAGCATTTT.

This clonotype was seen at least ten times. The chain recombines TRBV3-1 with TRBJ1-1; perhaps TRBD1 as D (5 bases). There are 14 residues in the CDR3. From germline, CDR1 is LGHDT and CDR2 YNNKEL (reference sequence). V was shortened by 4 bases and J by 0 bases, with 9 bases between the two germline ends. The CDR3 reads CASSRMGVNTEAFF. The CDR3 DNA follows: TGTGCCAGCAGCCGGATGGGGGTGAACACTGAAGCTTTCTTT.

The genes are TRBV11-3 and TRBJ1-1; D gene unclear. In germline, CDR1 is SGHNT, CDR2 YENEEA. Deletions cut 2 bases from V and 0 bases from J, with 7 bases between. The CDR3 consists of 14 residues. This CDR3 is CASSLNGLNTEAFF. The CDR3 DNA reads as TGTGCCAGCAGCTTAAATGGGTTGAACACTGAAGCTTTCTTT.

As concerns this clonotype: One base away lies a much larger clone, so this may be a sequencing read error. The gene calls are TRBV18 and TRBJ1-1; no clear D. V gave up 5 bases and J gave up 2 bases, with 9 bases separating them. The CDR3 loop spans 13 amino acids. Germline V gene data show CDR1 as KGHSH and CDR2 as LQKENI. The CDR3 sequence: CASSSLINTEAFF. In DNA, the CDR3 is TGTGCCAGCTCATCCCTCATAAACACTGAAGCTTTCTTT.

This clonotype occurred many times. The chain carries TRBV20-1 and TRBJ1-6; 11 bases line up with TRBD1. Germline values: CDR1 DFQATT, CDR2 SNEGSKA (reference sequence). This CDR3 comprises 14 residues. J was trimmed by 9 bases and V by 5 bases; bases with no gene match: 6. The CDR3 coding sequence is TGCAGTGCTTCGAGGACAGGGGGCAGTTCACCCCTCCACTTT. Translation gives CSASRTGGSSPLHF.

This clonotype was observed a few times. J is TRBJ2-1 and V is TRBV3-1, with D possibly matching TRBD2 (7 bases). Trimming removed 5 bases at V and 8 bases at J, with 19 bases between. The germline CDR1 and CDR2 sequences are LGHDT and YNNKEL (reference sequence). The CDR3 sequence is 15 residues long. CDR3 region: CASSSSRGALDEQFF. The CDR3 DNA sequence: TGTGCCAGCAGCTCGTCCCGGGGGGCCTTAGATGAGCAGTTCTTC.

This clonotype was detected ten times or more. This CDR3 reads CASTLSRQGNTEAFF. The CDR3 coding sequence is TGTGCCAGTACGTTATCCAGGCAGGGGAACACTGAAGCTTTCTTT. The chain links TRBV19 to TRBJ1-1; maybe TRBD1 (5 bases). Germline CDR1 reads LNHDA; CDR2 reads SQIVND (reference sequence). V was cut by 7 bases and J by 1 base, with 16 bases left in between. The CDR3 sequence is 15 residues long.

This clonotype occurred many times. The chain employs TRBV5-1 and TRBJ2-7; 10 bases are shared with TRBD2. This CDR3 is 16 amino acids long. V gave up 6 bases and J gave up 0 bases; unmatched junction bases: 9. Per the germline V gene, CDR1 is SGHRS and CDR2 is YFSETQ. CDR3 bases: TGCGCCAGCACAAACCTCGGGACTAGCGACTCCTACGAGCAGTACTTC. The encoded protein is CASTNLGTSDSYEQYF.

This clonotype was detected ten times or more. This rearrangement joins TRBV20-1 to TRBJ1-5; D not resolved. The CDR3 totals 16 residues. Trimming removed 6 bases from V and 1 base from J, with 19 bases in between. Germline V CDR1 and CDR2: DFQATT, SNEGSKA (reference sequence). The CDR3 bases are TGCAGTGCCAATGACGTTGGATGGGCGAGCAATCAGCCCCAGCATTTT. Its protein is CSANDVGWASNQPQHF.

This clonotype showed up many times. CDR3 sequence reads: CASSFTGGGSYGYTF. The CDR3 bases are TGTGCCAGCAGCTTCACAGGGGGTGGAAGCTATGGCTACACCTTC. V usage is TRBV7-2 and J usage is TRBJ1-2; 8 bases line up with TRBD1. From germline, CDR1 is SGHTA and CDR2 FQGNSA. This CDR3 is built from 15 residues. Trimming at V came to 3 bases and at J to 4 bases, leaving 7 bases not matched to a gene.

This clonotype was detected a few times. The chain recombines TRBV7-9 with TRBJ2-1; 7 bases match TRBD1. The CDR3 covers 15 residues. The V gene's germline CDR1 is SEHNR and CDR2 FQNEAQ (reference sequence). V trimming: 0 bases; J trimming: 4 bases; junction bases outside the gene matches: 3. DNA for the CDR3: TGTGCCAGCAGCTTAGCACAGGGGTCGTACAATGAGCAGTTCTTC. Translation gives CASSLAQGSYNEQFF.

CDR3 region: CASSHQRGRASSGNTIYF. CDR3 nucleotides: TGTGCCAGCAGTCACCAGAGGGGACGTGCGTCCTCTGGAAACACCATATATTTT. The rearrangement joins TRBV12-3 or TRBV12-4 to TRBJ1-3; perhaps TRBD1 as D (5 bases). The ends were cut back, 5 bases at V and 0 bases at J, with 20 bases in the middle. The CDR3 has 18 amino acids.

This clonotype has at least ten counts. At one of its ends the junction is not consistent with the germline gene, which may arise from a read error. The rearrangement uses TRBV3-1 and TRBJ1-1; D ambiguous. CDR1 is LGHDT and CDR2 is YNNKEL in the germline V gene (reference sequence). This CDR3 contains 14 residues. CDR3 sequence (DNA): TGCGCCAGCAGCCAAGTATCCGGGAACACTGAAGCTTTCTTT. This gives the protein CASSQVSGNTEAFF.

This clonotype was recorded many times. The V and J genes are TRBV7-3 and TRBJ2-3, with a tentative D call TRBD2 (6 bases). This CDR3 has 18 amino acids. V was shortened by 5 bases and J by 0 bases, with 21 bases between the two germline ends. CDR1 is SGHTA, CDR2 FQGTGA, per germline. CDR3 sequence: CASSPLRGSGGSTDTQYF. The DNA of the CDR3 is TGTGCCAGCAGCCCCCTTCGGGGTAGCGGAGGGAGCACAGATACGCAGTATTTT.

This clonotype was seen more than once but under ten times. The chain joins TRBV4-2 to TRBJ1-3; 10 positions agree with TRBD1. Trimming at V came to 7 bases and at J to 4 bases, leaving 7 bases not matched to a gene. The CDR3 loop spans 15 amino acids. Germline CDR1 reads LGHNA; CDR2 reads YNFKEQ. CDR3 sequence reads: CASTDDRGLGNTIYF. CDR3 in DNA: TGTGCCAGCACTGACGACAGGGGGCTAGGAAACACCATATATTTT.

This clonotype was recorded many times. This chain uses TRBV12-3 or TRBV12-4 with TRBJ1-1; D may be TRBD1 (6 bases). There are 14 residues in the CDR3. The ends were cut back, 5 bases at V and 5 bases at J, with 15 bases in the middle. CDR3 region: CASSTIGGGTEAFF. CDR3 DNA: TGTGCCAGCAGTACGATAGGGGGAGGTACTGAAGCTTTCTTT.

This clonotype was seen repeatedly, ten times or more. The chain joins TRBV27 to TRBJ2-7; 8 nucleotides align to TRBD1. V lost 6 bases to trimming and J lost 2 bases; unmatched junction nucleotides: 3. The CDR3 has 13 residues. Germline V CDR1 and CDR2: MNHEY, SMNVEV (reference sequence). The CDR3 sequence: CASSRGPPYEQYF. The DNA for the CDR3 is TGTGCCAGCAGCAGGGGGCCCCCCTACGAGCAGTACTTC.

This clonotype was recorded at least ten times. The V gene is TRBV5-1, the J gene TRBJ2-1, with D possibly TRBD2 on 5 matching bases. The germline V gene encodes CDR1 SGHRS and CDR2 YFSETQ. This CDR3 has 16 amino acids. V lost 3 bases and J lost 0, with 13 bases in between. CDR3 in amino acids: CASSYGLKSSYNEQFF. The CDR3 bases are TGCGCCAGCAGCTACGGACTGAAAAGCTCCTACAATGAGCAGTTCTTC.

J is TRBJ2-7 and V is TRBV2; the D gene is possibly TRBD2 (7 bases). The germline V gene encodes CDR1 SNHLY and CDR2 FYNNEI. This CDR3 is 13 amino acids long. The ends were cut back, 7 bases at V and 6 bases at J, with 16 bases in the middle. This CDR3 is CASILRGGTEQYF. DNA of the CDR3: TGTGCCAGCATCCTAAGGGGGGGGACCGAGCAGTACTTC.

At least ten counts were recorded for this clonotype. V gene TRBV7-2 combines with J gene TRBJ2-1; D is uncertain. The CDR3 sequence is 9 residues long. In germline, CDR1 is SGHTA, CDR2 FQGNSA. V was cut by 10 bases and J by 8 bases, with 6 bases left in between. As DNA, the CDR3 is TGTGCCACTGGACATGAGCAGTTCTTC. It encodes CATGHEQFF.